The sequence of this TCR beta chain was determined in a study of blood T cell repertoires in COVID-19. Study summary: The analysed material was cDNA or gDNA that came from T cells, B-cell-depleted T cells, or PBMCs.

The germline CDR1 and CDR2 sequences are MNHNS and SASEGT. V lost 2 bases, J lost 6 bases, and 8 bases lay in between. The CDR3 totals 13 residues. Sequencing used immunoSEQ multiplex PCR; TCRdb keeps in-frame clones, though not all of them. Of about 170,000 clones listed, approximately 83% are singletons. This receptor was taken from a man between 65 and 85 years old with active or convalescent COVID-19. V gene TRBV6-1 combines with J gene TRBJ1-5; D remains ambiguous. What was sequenced was peripheral blood. The CDR3 nucleotides read TGTGCCAGCAGTGAAATTTCCATTCAGCCCCAGCATTTT. It specifies CASSEISIQPQHF.